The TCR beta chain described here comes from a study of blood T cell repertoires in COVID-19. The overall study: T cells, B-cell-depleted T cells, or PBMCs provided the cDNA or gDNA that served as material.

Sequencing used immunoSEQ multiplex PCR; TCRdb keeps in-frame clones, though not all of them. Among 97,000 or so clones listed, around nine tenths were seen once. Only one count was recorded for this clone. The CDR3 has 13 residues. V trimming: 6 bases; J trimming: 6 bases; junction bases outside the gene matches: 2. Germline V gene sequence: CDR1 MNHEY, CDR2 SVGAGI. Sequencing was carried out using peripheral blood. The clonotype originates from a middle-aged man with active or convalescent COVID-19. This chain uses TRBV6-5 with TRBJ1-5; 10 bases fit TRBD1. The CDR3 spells CASRGTGAQPQHF. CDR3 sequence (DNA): TGTGCCAGCAGGGGGACAGGGGCTCAGCCCCAGCATTTT.